This T cell receptor beta chain is drawn from a study of blood T cell repertoires in COVID-19. Study overall: The study drew acute and convalescent COVID-19 samples from the United States, Italy and Spain. PBMCs, B-cell-depleted T cells, or T cells were the source of the cDNA or gDNA that made up the material.

Germline values: CDR1 SQVTM, CDR2 ANQGSEA. This CDR3 is 17 amino acids long. Trimming took off 6 bases at V and 3 bases at J, with 27 bases between the two ends. How the authors handled the data: Nucleated cell counts were estimated from reference gene primer amplification. TCRdb's copy holds only in-frame clones and misses some; the assay was immunoSEQ multiplex PCR. Clone size and the V and J calls come from that table; the DNA yielded D and trimming. The data hold approximately 150,000 clones, with about 88% observed a single time. The genes are TRBV29-1 and TRBJ2-7; D might be TRBD1 (6 bases). The sample taken for sequencing was peripheral blood. This receptor was taken from a woman over 75 with acute or convalescent COVID-19. CDR3 nucleotides: TGCAGCGTCGCCAATCCGCGTGGACAGCGGATACACTACGAGCAGTACTTC. Translated, it gives CSVANPRGQRIHYEQYF.